A selection of T cell receptor beta chains follows, all from one sample in a study of blood T cell repertoires in COVID-19. TCRdb keeps only in-frame clones here, not all; method: immunoSEQ multiplex PCR. The data show about 390,000 clones, 70% to 90% seen once. Sequenced input: peripheral blood. These receptors all come from a woman aged 55-69 years with COVID-19, enrolled during active disease. CDR3s include the opening cysteine and the closing phenylalanine or tryptophan. The D gene is left open where the match is weak. The size field is filled for only some rows; it gives once, few, many or a size class.

V gene: TRBV2
D gene: NA
clone size: NA
J gene: TRBJ1-4
CDR3 protein: CASAGRSGGTNEKLFF
CDR3 DNA: TGTGCCAGCGCTGGGAGATCAGGAGGGACCAATGAAAAACTGTTTTTT

V gene: TRBV30
D gene: NA
clone size: NA
J gene: TRBJ1-3
CDR3 protein: CAWSSLRTAGSGNTIYF
CDR3 DNA: TGTGCCTGGAGTTCCCTGAGGACGGCGGGCTCTGGAAACACCATATATTTT

V gene: TRBV11-2
D gene: NA
clone size: once
J gene: TRBJ1-2
CDR3 protein: CASSPLQGIYGYTF
CDR3 DNA: TGTGCCAGCAGCCCGTTACAGGGTATTTATGGCTACACCTTC

V gene: TRBV5-1
D gene: TRBD2
clone size: NA
J gene: TRBJ2-3
CDR3 protein: CASSLGLAVSTDTQYF
CDR3 DNA: TGCGCCAGCAGCTTGGGACTAGCGGTGAGCACAGATACGCAGTATTTT

V gene: TRBV2
D gene: TRBD1
clone size: NA
J gene: TRBJ2-5
CDR3 protein: CASQWQGAQETQYF
CDR3 DNA: TGTGCCAGCCAATGGCAGGGGGCTCAAGAGACCCAGTACTTC

V gene: TRBV7-9
D gene: NA
clone size: NA
J gene: TRBJ1-1
CDR3 protein: CASHKGLNTEAFF
CDR3 DNA: TGTGCCAGCCATAAGGGGCTTAACACTGAAGCTTTCTTT

V gene: TRBV4-2
D gene: NA
clone size: NA
J gene: TRBJ2-5
CDR3 protein: CASSPRDSPTQYF
CDR3 DNA: TGTGCCAGCAGCCCACGGGACTCACCGACCCAGTACTTC

V gene: TRBV7-9
D gene: NA
clone size: once
J gene: TRBJ1-1
CDR3 protein: CATFNTEAFF
CDR3 DNA: TGTGCCACCTTTAACACTGAAGCTTTCTTT

V gene: TRBV6-5
D gene: TRBD1
clone size: NA
J gene: TRBJ1-3
CDR3 protein: CASSKTGGTGNTIYF
CDR3 DNA: TGTGCCAGCAGTAAAACAGGGGGTACTGGAAACACCATATATTTT

V gene: TRBV5-1
D gene: NA
clone size: NA
J gene: TRBJ1-2
CDR3 protein: CASSQEQGTYGYTF
CDR3 DNA: TGCGCCAGCAGCCAAGAACAGGGCACCTATGGCTACACCTTC

V gene: TRBV6-1
D gene: NA
clone size: NA
J gene: TRBJ2-7
CDR3 protein: CASSEVGRAYEQYF
CDR3 DNA: TGTGCCAGCAGTGAAGTGGGCAGGGCCTACGAGCAGTACTTC

V gene: TRBV28
D gene: NA
clone size: few
J gene: TRBJ1-2
CDR3 protein: CASTIRRVHGYTF
CDR3 DNA: TGTGCCAGCACCATAAGGCGGGTTCACGGCTACACCTTC

V gene: TRBV11-2
D gene: NA
clone size: NA
J gene: TRBJ2-5
CDR3 protein: CASSLSGKTQYF
CDR3 DNA: TGTGCCAGCAGCTTAAGCGGAAAGACCCAGTACTTC

V gene: TRBV28
D gene: NA
clone size: NA
J gene: TRBJ2-6
CDR3 protein: CASSLIRTPGANVLTF
CDR3 DNA: TGTGCCAGCAGTTTAATTCGGACTCCCGGGGCCAACGTCCTGACTTTC

V gene: TRBV5-1
D gene: TRBD2
clone size: NA
J gene: TRBJ2-3
CDR3 protein: CASSFTSGGPSDTQYF
CDR3 DNA: TGCGCCAGCAGCTTCACCAGCGGGGGCCCCTCGGATACGCAGTATTTT

V gene: TRBV28
D gene: TRBD2
clone size: NA
J gene: TRBJ2-5
CDR3 protein: CASRGLAGAETQYF
CDR3 DNA: TGTGCCAGCAGGGGACTAGCGGGGGCAGAGACCCAGTACTTC

V gene: TRBV9
D gene: NA
clone size: NA
J gene: TRBJ2-1
CDR3 protein: CASSVGDSIEDNEQFF
CDR3 DNA: TGTGCCAGCAGCGTAGGGGACTCCATCGAGGACAATGAGCAGTTCTTC

V gene: TRBV4-2
D gene: NA
clone size: once
J gene: TRBJ1-3
CDR3 protein: CASSQGAGASGNTIYF
CDR3 DNA: TGTGCCAGCAGCCAAGGCGCAGGGGCTAGTGGAAACACCATATATTTT

V gene: TRBV5-6
D gene: NA
clone size: NA
J gene: TRBJ1-1
CDR3 protein: CASSLEVTYTEAFF
CDR3 DNA: TGTGCCAGCAGCTTGGAGGTGACATACACTGAAGCTTTCTTT

V gene: TRBV2
D gene: NA
clone size: NA
J gene: TRBJ1-6
CDR3 protein: CASSESQPLHF
CDR3 DNA: TGTGCCAGCAGTGAAAGTCAGCCCCTCCACTTT